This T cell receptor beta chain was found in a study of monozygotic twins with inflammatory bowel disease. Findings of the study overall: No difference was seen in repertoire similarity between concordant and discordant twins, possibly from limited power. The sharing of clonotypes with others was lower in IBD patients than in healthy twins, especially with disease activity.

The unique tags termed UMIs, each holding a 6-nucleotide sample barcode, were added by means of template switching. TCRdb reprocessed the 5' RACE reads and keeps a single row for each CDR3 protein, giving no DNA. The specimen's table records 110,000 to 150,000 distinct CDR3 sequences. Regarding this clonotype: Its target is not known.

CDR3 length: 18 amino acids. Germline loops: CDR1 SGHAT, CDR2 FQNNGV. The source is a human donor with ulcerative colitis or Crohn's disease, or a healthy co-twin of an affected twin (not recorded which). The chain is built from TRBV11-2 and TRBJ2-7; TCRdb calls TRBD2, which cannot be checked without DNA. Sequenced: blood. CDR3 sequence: CASSLVVPAGSIPYEQYF. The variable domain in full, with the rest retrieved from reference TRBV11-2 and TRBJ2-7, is EAGVAQSPRYKIIEKRQSVAFWCNPISGHATLYWYQQILGQGPKLLIQFQNNGVVDDSQLPKDRFSAERLKGVDSTLKIQPAKLEDSAVYLCASSLVVPAGSIPYEQYFGPGTRLTVT.